This note documents a single TCR beta chain sequence. Its antigen is not identified. This sample is drawn from a study of OX40 agonist ivuxolimab in advanced cancers. Blood draws occurred at baseline, cycle 4 day 1, and cycle 7 day 1. The assay was immunoSEQ multiplex PCR, and TCRdb's table has in-frame clones only and misses some. The table records roughly 76,000 clones, around 84% of them present only once. General study points: At doses 0.1 to 3.0 mg/kg, CD4+ and CD8+ clones expanded. The study found that CD8+ T cells averaged more expanded clones than CD4+. Part of the nonresponder group also had normalized T-cell clonal expansion that was low.

The CDR3 sequence is 14 residues long. CDR1 and CDR2 (germline): SGHRS, YFSETQ. V gave up 4 bases and J gave up 0 bases, with 8 bases separating them. The starting material was CD4+ or CD8+ T cells sorted from blood, obtained in a trial of the OX40 agonist ivuxolimab. The chain has TRBV5-1 and TRBJ1-3; D not certain. The clonotype comes from an adult with an advanced solid tumor such as melanoma, head and neck, liver or kidney cancer. CDR3 amino acids: CASSPESSGNTIYF. For the CDR3, the DNA is TGCGCCAGCAGCCCCGAGAGCTCTGGAAACACCATATATTTT. Using reference TRBV5-1 and TRBJ1-3 for the parts outside the CDR3, the full variable domain is KAGVTQTPRYLIKTRGQQVTLSCSPISGHRSVSWYQQTPGQGLQFLFEYFSETQRNKGNFPGRFSGRQFSNSRSEMNVSTLELGDSALYLCASSPESSGNTIYFGEGSWLTVV.